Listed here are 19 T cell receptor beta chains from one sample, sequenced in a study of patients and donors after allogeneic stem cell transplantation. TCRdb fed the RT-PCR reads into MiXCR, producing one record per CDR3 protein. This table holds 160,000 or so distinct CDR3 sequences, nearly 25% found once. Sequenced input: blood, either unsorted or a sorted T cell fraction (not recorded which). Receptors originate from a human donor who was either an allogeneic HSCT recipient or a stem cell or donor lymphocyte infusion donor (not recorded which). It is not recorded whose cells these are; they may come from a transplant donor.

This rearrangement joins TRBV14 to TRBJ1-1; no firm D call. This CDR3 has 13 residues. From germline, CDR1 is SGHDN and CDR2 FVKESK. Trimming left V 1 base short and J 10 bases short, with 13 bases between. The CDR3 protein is CASSQVVRATAFF. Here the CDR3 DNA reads TGTGCCAGCAGCCAAGTTGTCCGGGCGACAGCTTTCTTT.

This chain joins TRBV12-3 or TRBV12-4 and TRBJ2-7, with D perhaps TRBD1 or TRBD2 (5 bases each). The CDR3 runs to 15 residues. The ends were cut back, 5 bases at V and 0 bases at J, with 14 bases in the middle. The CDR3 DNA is TGTGCCAGCAGTGAGGCCTGGGACGCCTCCTACGAGCAGTACTTC. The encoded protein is CASSEAWDASYEQYF.

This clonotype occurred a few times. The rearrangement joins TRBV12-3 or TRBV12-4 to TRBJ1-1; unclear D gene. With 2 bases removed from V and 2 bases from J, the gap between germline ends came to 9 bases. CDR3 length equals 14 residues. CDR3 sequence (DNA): TGTGCCAGCAGTTTAATGAGGGAAAACACTGAAGCTTTCTTT. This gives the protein CASSLMRENTEAFF.

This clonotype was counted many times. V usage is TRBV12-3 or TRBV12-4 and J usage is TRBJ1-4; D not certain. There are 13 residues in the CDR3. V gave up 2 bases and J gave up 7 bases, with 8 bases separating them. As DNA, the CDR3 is TGTGCCAGCAGTTTAAAGACTGGTGAAAAACTGTTTTTT. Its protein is CASSLKTGEKLFF.

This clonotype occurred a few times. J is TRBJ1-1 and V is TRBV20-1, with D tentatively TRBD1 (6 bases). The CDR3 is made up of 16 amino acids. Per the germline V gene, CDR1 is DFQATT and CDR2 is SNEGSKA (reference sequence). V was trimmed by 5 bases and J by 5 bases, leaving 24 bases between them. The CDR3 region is CSASIRGGYERTEAFF. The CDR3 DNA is TGCAGTGCTTCGATAAGGGGGGGCTACGAGAGAACTGAAGCTTTCTTT.

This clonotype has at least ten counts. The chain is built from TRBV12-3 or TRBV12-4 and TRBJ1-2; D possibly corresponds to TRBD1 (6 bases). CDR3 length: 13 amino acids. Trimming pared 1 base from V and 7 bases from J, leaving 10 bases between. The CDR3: CASSLGGAPGYTF. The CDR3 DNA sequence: TGTGCCAGCAGTTTAGGGGGGGCGCCTGGCTACACCTTC.

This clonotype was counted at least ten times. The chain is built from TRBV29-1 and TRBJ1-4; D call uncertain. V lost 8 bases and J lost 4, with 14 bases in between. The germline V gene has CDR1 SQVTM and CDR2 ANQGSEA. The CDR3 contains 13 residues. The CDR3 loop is CSYSFGSNEKLFF. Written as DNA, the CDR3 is TGCAGCTATAGCTTCGGGAGTAATGAAAAACTGTTTTTT.

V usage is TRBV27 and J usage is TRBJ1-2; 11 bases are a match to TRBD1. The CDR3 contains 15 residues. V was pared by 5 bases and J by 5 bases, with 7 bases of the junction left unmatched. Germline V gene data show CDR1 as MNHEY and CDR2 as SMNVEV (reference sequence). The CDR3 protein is CASSPWTGGAYGYTF. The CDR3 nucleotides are TGTGCCAGCAGTCCTTGGACAGGGGGCGCATATGGCTACACCTTC.

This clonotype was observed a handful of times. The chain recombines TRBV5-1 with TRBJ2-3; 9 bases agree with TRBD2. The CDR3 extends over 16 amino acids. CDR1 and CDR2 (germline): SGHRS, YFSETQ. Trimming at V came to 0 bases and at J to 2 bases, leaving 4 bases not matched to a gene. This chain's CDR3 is CASSLAQRGATDTQYF. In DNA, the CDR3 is TGCGCCAGCAGCTTGGCCCAGCGGGGGGCCACAGATACGCAGTATTTT. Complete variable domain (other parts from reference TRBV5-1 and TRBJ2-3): KAGVTQTPRYLIKTRGQQVTLSCSPISGHRSVSWYQQTPGQGLQFLFEYFSETQRNKGNFPGRFSGRQFSNSRSEMNVSTLELGDSALYLCASSLAQRGATDTQYFGPGTRLTVL.

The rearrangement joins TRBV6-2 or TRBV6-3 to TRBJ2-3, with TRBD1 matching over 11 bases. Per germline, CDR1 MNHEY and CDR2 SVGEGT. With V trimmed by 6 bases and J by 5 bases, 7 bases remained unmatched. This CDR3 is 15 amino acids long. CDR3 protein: CASRTDRGPGDTQYF. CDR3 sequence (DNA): TGTGCCAGCAGAACGGACAGGGGGCCCGGAGATACGCAGTATTTT.

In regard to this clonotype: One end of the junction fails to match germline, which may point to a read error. The CDR3 DNA is TGCTCCAGCAGCTTAGGGTCAGCGAACACTGAAGCTTTCTTT. It yields the protein CSSSLGSANTEAFF. This chain links TRBV5-1 with TRBJ1-1; D is uncertain. This CDR3 region has 14 residues. Germline CDR1 SGHRS, CDR2 YFSETQ.

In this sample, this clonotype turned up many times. The CDR3 spells CASSLAGDGEKLFF. For the CDR3, the DNA is TGTGCCAGCAGTTTAGCTGGGGACGGTGAAAAACTGTTTTTT. V gene TRBV12-3 or TRBV12-4 combines with J gene TRBJ1-4, with D perhaps TRBD1 (5 bases). CDR3 size: 14 residues. With 0 bases removed from V and 7 bases from J, the gap between germline ends came to 9 bases.

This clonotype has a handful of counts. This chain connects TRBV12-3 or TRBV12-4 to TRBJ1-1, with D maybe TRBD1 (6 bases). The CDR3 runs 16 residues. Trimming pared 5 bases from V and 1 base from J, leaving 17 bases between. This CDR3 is CASSLPTGGANTEAFF. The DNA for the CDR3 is TGTGCCAGCAGTCTCCCCACGGGGGGCGCGAACACTGAAGCTTTCTTT.

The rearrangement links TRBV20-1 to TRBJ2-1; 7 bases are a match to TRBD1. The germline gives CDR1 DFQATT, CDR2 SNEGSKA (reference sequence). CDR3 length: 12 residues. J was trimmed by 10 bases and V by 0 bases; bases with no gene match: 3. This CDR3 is CSARDATGEQFF. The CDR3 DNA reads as TGCAGTGCTAGAGACGCGACAGGGGAGCAGTTCTTC.

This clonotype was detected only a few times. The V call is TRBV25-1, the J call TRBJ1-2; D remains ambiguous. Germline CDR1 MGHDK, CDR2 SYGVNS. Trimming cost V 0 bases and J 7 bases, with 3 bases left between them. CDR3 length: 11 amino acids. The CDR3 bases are TGTGCCAGCAGTGAATATTTTGGCTACACCTTC. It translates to CASSEYFGYTF.

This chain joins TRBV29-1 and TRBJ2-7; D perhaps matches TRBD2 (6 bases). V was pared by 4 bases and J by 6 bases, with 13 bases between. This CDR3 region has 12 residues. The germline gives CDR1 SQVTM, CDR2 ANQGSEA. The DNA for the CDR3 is TGCAGCGTTGTATTACCCGGGGGCGAGCAGTACTTC. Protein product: CSVVLPGGEQYF.

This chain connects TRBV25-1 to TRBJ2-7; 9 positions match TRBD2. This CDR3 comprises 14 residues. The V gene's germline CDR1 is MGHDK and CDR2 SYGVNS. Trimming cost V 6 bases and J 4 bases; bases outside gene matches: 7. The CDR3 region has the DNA TGTGCCAGCAGACGTAGCGGGAGTAAATACGAGCAGTACTTC. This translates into CASRRSGSKYEQYF.

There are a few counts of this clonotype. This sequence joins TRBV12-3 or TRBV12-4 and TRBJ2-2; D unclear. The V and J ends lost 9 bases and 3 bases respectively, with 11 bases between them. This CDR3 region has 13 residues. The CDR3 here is CASGELHTGELFF. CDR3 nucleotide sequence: TGTGCCAGTGGCGAGCTGCACACCGGGGAGCTGTTTTTT.

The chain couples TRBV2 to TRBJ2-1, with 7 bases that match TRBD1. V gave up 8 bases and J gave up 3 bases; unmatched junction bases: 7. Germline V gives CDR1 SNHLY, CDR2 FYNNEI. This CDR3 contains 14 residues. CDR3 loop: CASGSGTVYNEQFF. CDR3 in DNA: TGTGCCAGCGGTTCCGGGACAGTCTACAATGAGCAGTTCTTC.